This T cell receptor beta chain was sequenced in a study of cytotoxic CD8 clonotypes in ibrutinib-treated CLL. General study points: Timing of sampling differed between sustained-remission and progressing patients. Clonality was elevated at ibrutinib response and had returned toward baseline at progression.

Assay: immunoSEQ multiplex PCR; the TCRdb copy retains only in-frame clones and omits some. The sample carries 40,000 or so clones, 70% recorded once. Remarks on this clone: The target antigen is unknown.

Trimming left V 0 bases short and J 7 bases short, with 16 bases between. The germline gives CDR1 SGDLS, CDR2 YYNGEE. The CDR3 is 16 amino acids. The chain couples TRBV9 to TRBJ1-4, with D unclear. The TCR sequence derives from a human donor with chronic lymphocytic leukemia. Specimen: PBMCs, collected at disease progression, from a patient treated with ibrutinib. This CDR3 is CASSVGPSFGPEKLFF. The DNA of the CDR3 is TGTGCCAGCAGCGTAGGACCCAGTTTTGGACCTGAAAAACTGTTTTTT.